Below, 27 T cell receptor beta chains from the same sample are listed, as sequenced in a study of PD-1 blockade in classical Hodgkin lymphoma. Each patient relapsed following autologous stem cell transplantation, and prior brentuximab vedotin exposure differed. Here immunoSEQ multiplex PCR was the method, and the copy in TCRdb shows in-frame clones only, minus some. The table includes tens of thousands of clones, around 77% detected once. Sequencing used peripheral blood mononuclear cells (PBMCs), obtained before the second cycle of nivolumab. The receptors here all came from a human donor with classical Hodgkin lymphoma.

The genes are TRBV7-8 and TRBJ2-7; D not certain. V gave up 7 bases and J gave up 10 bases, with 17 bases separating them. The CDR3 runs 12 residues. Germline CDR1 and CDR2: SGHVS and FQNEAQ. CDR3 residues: CASTLGDADQYF. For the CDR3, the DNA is TGTGCCAGCACCCTTGGGGATGCGGATCAGTACTTC.

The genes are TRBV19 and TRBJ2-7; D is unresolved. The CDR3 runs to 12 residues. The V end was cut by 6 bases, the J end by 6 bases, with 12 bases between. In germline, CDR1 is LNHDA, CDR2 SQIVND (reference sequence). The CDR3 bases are TGTGCCAGTAGCCCCGACGTAGGCGAGCAGTACTTC. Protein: CASSPDVGEQYF.

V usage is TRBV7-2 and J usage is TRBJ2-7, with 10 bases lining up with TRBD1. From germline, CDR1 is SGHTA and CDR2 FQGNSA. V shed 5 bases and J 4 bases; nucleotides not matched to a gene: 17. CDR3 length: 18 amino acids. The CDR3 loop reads CASSPRLFPTGGRYEQYF. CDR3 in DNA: TGTGCCAGCAGCCCTCGGCTCTTTCCGACAGGGGGCAGGTACGAGCAGTACTTC.

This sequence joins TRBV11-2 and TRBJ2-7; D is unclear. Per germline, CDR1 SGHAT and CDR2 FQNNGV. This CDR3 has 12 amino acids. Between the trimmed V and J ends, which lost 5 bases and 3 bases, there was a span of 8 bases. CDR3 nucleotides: TGTGCCAGCAGCCCCAACTTCTACGAGCAGTACTTC. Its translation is CASSPNFYEQYF.

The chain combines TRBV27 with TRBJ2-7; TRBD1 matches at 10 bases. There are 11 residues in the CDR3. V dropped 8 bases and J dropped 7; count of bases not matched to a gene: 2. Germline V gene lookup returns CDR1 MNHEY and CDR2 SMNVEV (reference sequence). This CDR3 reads CASWDRGEQYF. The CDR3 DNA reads TGTGCCAGCTGGGACAGGGGTGAGCAGTACTTC.

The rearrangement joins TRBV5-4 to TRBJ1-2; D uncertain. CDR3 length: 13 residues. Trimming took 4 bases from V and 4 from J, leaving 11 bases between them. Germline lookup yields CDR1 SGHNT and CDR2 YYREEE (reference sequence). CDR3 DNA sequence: TGTGCCAGCAGCCAAGATCTTATCTATGGCTACACCTTC. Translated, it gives CASSQDLIYGYTF.

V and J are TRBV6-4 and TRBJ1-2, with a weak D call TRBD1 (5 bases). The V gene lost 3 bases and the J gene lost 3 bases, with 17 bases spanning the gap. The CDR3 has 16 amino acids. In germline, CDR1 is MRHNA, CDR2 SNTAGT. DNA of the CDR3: TGTGCCAGCAGTGAGGGAACAGGCTACTTTGACTATGGCTACACCTTC. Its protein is CASSEGTGYFDYGYTF.

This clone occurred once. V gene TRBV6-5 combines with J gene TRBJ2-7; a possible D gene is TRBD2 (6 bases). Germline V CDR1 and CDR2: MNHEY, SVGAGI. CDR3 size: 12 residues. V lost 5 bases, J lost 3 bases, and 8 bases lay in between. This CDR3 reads CASSRGLYEQYF. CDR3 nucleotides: TGTGCCAGCAGTCGGGGACTCTACGAGCAGTACTTC.

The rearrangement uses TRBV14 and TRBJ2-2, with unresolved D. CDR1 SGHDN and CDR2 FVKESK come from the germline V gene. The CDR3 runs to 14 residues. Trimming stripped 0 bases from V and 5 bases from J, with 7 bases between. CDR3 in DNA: TGTGCCAGCAGCCAAGATCGGCCGACCGGGGAGCTGTTTTTT. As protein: CASSQDRPTGELFF.

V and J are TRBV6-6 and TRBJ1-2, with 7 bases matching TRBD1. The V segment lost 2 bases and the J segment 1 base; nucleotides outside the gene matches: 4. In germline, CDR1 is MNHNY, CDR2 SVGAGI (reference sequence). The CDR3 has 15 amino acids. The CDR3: CASSYTGASNYGYTF. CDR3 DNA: TGTGCCAGCAGTTACACAGGGGCAAGTAACTATGGCTACACCTTC.

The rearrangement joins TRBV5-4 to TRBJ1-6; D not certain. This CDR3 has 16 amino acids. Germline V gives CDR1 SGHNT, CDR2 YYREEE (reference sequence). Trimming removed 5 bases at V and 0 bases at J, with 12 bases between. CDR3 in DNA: TGTGCCAGCAGTTCGGTGCGCAGCTCCTATAATTCACCCCTCCACTTT. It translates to CASSSVRSSYNSPLHF. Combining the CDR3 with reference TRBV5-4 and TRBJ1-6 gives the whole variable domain ETGVTQSPTHLIKTRGQQVTLRCSSQSGHNTVSWYQQALGQGPQFIFQYYREEENGRGNFPPRFSGLQFPNYSSELNVNALELDDSALYLCASSSVRSSYNSPLHFGNGTRLTVT.

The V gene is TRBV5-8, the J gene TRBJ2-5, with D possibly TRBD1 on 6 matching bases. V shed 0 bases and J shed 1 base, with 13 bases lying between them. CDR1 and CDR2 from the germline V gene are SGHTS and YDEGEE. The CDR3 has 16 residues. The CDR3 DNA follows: TGTGCCAGCAGCTTGGTTGGGCAGGGGATCCAAGAGACCCAGTACTTC. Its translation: CASSLVGQGIQETQYF.

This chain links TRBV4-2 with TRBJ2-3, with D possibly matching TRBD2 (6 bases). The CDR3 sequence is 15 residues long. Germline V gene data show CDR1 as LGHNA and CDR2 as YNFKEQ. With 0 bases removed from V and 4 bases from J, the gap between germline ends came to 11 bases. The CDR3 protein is CASSQERRGADTQYF. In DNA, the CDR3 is TGTGCCAGCAGCCAAGAGCGGAGGGGCGCAGATACGCAGTATTTT.

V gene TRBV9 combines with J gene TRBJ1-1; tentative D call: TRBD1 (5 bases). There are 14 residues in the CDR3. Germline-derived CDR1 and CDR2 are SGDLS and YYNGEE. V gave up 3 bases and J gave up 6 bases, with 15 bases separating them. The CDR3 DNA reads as TGTGCCAGCAGCGCGTTCGAAGGGGACCCTGAAGCTTTCTTT. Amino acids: CASSAFEGDPEAFF.

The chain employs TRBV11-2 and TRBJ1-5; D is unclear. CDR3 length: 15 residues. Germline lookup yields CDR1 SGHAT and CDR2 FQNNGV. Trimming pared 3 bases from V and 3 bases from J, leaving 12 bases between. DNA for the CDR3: TGTGCCAGCAGCTTTGGACCGACTAACAATCAGCCCCAGCATTTT. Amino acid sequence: CASSFGPTNNQPQHF.

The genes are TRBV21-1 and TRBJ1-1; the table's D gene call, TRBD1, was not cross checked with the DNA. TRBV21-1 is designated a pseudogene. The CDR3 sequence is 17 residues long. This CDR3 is CASSTGPFLTGHTEAFF. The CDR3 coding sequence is TGTGCCAGCAGCACTGGTCCTTTTCTTACAGGGCACACTGAAGCTTTCTTT.

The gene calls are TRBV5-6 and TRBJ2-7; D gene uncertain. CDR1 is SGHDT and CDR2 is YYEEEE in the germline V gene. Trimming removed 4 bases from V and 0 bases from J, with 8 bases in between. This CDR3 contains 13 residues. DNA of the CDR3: TGTGCCAGCAGCGCTTTAAGCTCCTACGAGCAGTACGTC. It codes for CASSALSSYEQYV.

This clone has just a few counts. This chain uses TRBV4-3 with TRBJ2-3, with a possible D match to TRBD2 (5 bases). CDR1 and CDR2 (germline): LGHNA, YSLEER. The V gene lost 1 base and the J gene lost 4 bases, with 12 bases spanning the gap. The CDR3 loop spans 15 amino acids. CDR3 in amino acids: CASSQVRAYADTQYF. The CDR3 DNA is TGCGCCAGCAGCCAAGTGCGGGCCTACGCAGATACGCAGTATTTT.

The CDR3 here is CASSSRSGTVLDGGYTF. The CDR3 DNA is TGTGCCAGCAGCTCCAGGTCTGGGACGGTCCTTGATGGTGGCTACACCTTC. The gene calls are TRBV7-2 and TRBJ1-2; D is possibly TRBD1 (5 bases). Per germline, CDR1 SGHTA and CDR2 FQGNSA. Trimming took 4 bases from V and 7 from J, leaving 25 bases between them. This CDR3 is 17 amino acids long.

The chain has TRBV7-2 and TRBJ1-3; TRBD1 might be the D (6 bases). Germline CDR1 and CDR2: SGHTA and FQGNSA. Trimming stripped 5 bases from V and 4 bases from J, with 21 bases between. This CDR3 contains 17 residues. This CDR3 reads CASSPNLPNRAGNTIYF. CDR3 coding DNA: TGTGCCAGCAGCCCCAACCTCCCCAACAGGGCAGGAAACACCATATATTTT.

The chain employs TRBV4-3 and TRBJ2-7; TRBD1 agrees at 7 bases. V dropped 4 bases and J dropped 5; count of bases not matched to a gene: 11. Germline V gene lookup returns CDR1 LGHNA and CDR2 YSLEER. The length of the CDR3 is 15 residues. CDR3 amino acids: CASSPGLGQTNEQYF. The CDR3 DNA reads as TGCGCCAGCAGCCCAGGCCTGGGACAGACAAACGAGCAGTACTTC.

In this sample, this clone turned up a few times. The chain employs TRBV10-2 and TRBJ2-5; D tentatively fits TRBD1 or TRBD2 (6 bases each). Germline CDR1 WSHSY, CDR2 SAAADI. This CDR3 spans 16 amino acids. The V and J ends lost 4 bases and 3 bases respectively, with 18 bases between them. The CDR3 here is CASSGLAGHQKETQYF. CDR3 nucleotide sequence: TGCGCCAGCAGTGGGCTGGCGGGACACCAGAAAGAGACCCAGTACTTC.

CDR3 sequence (DNA): TGTGCCAGCAGTCATCGGACAGGGGGCATCGGGGAGACCCAGTACTTC. It encodes CASSHRTGGIGETQYF. The rearrangement uses TRBV25-1 and TRBJ2-5; 11 bases fit TRBD1. Losses at the gene ends were 5 bases for V and 5 bases for J; bases not matched to a gene: 10. CDR1 MGHDK and CDR2 SYGVNS come from the germline V gene. The CDR3 has 16 residues.

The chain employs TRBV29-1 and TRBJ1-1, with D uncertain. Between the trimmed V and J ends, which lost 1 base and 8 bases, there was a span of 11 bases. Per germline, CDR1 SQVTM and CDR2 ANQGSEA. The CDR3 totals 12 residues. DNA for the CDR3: TGCAGCGTTGAAGGAGGAGGGAGAGAAGCTTTCTTT. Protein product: CSVEGGGREAFF.

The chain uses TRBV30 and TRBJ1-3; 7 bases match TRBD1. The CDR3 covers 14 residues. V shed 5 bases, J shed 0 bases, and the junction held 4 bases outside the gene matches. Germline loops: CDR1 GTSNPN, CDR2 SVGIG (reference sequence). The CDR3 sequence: CAWLGDSSGNTIYF. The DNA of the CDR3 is TGTGCCTGGCTCGGGGACAGCTCTGGAAACACCATATATTTT.

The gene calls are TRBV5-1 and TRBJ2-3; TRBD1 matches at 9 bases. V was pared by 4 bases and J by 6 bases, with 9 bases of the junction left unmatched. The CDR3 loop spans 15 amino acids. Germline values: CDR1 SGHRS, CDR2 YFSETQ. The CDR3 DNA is TGCGCCAGCAGCGGGACAGGGTTGGGGTTCGATACGCAGTATTTT. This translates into CASSGTGLGFDTQYF.

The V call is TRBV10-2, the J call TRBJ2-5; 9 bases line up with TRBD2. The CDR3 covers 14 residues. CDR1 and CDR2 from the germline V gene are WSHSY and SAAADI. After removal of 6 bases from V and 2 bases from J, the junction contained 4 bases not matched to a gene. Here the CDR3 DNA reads TGCGCCAGCAGCGTAGCGGGGGCTCAAGAGACCCAGTACTTC. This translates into CASSVAGAQETQYF.